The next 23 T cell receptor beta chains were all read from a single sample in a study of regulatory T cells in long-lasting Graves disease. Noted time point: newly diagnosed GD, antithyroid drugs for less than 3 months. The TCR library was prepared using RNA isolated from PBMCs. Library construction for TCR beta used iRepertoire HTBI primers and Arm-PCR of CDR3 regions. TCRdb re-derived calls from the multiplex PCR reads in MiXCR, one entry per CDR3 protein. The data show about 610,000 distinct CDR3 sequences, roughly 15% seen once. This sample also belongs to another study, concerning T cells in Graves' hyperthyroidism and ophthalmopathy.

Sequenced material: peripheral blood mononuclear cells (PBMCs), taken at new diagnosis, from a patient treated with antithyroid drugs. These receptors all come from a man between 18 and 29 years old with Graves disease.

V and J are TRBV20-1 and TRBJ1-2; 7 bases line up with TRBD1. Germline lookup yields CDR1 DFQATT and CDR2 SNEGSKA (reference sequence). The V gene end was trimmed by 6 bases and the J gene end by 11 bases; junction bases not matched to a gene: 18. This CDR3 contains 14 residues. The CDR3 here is CSARTGQGVARYTF. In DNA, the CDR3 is TGCAGTGCGAGGACAGGCCAAGGGGTGGCGAGGTACACCTTC.

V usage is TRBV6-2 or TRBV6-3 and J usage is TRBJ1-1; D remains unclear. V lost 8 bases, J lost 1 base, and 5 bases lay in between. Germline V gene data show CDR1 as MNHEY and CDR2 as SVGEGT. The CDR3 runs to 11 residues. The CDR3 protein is CASPSNTEAFF. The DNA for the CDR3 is TGTGCCAGCCCTTCGAACACTGAAGCTTTCTTT.

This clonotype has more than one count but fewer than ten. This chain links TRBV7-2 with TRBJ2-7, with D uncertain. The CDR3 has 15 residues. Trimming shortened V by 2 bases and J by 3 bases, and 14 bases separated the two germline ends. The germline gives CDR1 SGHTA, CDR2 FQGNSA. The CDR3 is CASSLFIGRNYEQYF. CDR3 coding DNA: TGTGCCAGCAGCTTATTCATCGGCAGAAACTACGAGCAGTACTTC.

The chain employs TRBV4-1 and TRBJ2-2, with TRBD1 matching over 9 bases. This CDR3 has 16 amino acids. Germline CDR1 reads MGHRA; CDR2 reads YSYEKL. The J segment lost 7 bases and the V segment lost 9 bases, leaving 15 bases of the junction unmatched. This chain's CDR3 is CASNAGQGIVSGELFF. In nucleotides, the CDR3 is TGCGCCAGTAACGCGGGACAGGGAATCGTTAGCGGGGAGCTGTTTTTT.

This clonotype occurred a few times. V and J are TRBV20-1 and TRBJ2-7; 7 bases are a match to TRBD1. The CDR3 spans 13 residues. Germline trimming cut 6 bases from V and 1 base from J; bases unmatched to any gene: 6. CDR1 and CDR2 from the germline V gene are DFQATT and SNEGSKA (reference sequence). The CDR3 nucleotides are TGCAGTGCAACAGGGGTTTTATCCTACGAGCAGTACTTC. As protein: CSATGVLSYEQYF.

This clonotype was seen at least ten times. The CDR3 coding sequence is TGTGCCAGCAGGACTGAAGGGGGTGCAGATACGCAGTATTTT. Its protein product is CASRTEGGADTQYF. The chain combines TRBV6-2 or TRBV6-3 with TRBJ2-3, with D possibly being TRBD1 (6 bases). CDR3 size: 14 residues. Deletions cut 6 bases from V and 4 bases from J, with 14 bases between. Per germline, CDR1 MNHEY and CDR2 SVGEGT.

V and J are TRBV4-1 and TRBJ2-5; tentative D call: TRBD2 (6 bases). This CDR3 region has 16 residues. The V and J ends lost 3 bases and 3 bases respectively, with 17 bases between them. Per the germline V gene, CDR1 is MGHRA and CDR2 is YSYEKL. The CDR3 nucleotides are TGCGCCAGCAGCCAGGCAACGGGAGTATTTGAAGAGACCCAGTACTTC. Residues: CASSQATGVFEETQYF.

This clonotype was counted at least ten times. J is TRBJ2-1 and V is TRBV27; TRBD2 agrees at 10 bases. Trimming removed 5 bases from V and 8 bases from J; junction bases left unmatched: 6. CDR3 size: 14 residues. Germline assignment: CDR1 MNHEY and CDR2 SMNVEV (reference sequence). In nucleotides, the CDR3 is TGTGCCAGCAGTCCTTGGACTAGCGGTGATGAGCAGTTCTTC. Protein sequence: CASSPWTSGDEQFF.

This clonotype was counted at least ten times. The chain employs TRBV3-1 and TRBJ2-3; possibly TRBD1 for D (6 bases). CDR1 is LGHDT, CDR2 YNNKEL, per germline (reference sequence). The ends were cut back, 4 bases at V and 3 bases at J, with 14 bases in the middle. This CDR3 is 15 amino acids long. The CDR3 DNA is TGTGCCAGCAGCCCAACTAGTAGGGGGACAGATACGCAGTATTTT. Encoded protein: CASSPTSRGTDTQYF.

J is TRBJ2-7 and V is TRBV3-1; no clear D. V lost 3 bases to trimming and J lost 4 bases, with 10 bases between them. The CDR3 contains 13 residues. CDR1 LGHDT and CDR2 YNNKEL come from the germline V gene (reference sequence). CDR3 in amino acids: CASSHQTRYEQYF. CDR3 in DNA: TGTGCCAGCAGCCACCAAACCAGGTACGAGCAGTACTTC.

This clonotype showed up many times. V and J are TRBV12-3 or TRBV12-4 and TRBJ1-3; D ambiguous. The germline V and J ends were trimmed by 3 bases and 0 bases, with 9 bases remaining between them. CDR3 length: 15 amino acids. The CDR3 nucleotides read TGTGCCAGCAGTTTTCTCCGACTCTCTGGAAACACCATATATTTT. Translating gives CASSFLRLSGNTIYF.

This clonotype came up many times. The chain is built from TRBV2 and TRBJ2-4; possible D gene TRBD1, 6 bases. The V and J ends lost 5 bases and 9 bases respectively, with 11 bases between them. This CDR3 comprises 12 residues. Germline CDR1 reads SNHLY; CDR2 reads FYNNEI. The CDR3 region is CASSPDSPIQYF. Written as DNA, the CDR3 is TGTGCCAGCAGTCCGGACAGTCCCATTCAGTACTTC.

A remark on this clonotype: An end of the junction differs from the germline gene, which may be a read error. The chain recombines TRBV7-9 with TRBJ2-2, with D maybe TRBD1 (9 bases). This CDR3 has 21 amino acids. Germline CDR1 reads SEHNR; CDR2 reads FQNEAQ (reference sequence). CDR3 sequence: CASNLATGTGRLALGTGELFF. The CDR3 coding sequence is TGTGCCAGCAACTTAGCCACCGGGACAGGGAGACTAGCGCTGGGCACCGGGGAGCTGTTTTTT.

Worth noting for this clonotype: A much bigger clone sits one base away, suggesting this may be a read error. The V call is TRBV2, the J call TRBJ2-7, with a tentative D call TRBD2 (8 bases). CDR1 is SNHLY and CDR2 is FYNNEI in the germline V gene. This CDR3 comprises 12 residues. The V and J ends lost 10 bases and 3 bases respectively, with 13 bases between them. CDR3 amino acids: CATGGDSYEQYF. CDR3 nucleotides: TGTGCCACCGGGGGGGACAGCTACGAGCAGTACTTC.

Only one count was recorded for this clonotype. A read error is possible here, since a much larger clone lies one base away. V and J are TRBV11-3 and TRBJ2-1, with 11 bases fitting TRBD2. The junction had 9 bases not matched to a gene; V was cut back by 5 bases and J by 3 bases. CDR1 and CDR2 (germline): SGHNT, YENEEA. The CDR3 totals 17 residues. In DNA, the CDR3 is TGTGCCAGCAGCCTCGTGACTAGCGGGGCGATCTACAATGAGCAGTTCTTC. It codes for CASSLVTSGAIYNEQFF.

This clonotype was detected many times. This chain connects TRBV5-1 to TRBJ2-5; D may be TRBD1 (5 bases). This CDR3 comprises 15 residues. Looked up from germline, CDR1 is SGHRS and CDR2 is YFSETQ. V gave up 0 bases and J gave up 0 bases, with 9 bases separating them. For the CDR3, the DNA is TGCGCCAGCAGCTTGGTTTCAGGGAACCAAGAGACCCAGTACTTC. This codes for CASSLVSGNQETQYF.

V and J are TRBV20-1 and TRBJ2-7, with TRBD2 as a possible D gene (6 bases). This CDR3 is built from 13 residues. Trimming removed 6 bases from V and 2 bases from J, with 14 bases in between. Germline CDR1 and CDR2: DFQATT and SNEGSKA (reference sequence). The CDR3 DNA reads TGCAGTGCCCCGGGAGTAGGAACCTACGAGCAGTACTTC. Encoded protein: CSAPGVGTYEQYF.

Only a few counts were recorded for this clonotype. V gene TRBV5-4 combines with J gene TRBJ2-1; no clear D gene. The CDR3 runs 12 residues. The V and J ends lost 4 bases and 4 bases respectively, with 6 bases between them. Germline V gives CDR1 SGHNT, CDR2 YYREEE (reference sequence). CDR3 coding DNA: TGTGCCAGCAGCCAACAATACAATGAGCAGTTCTTC. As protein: CASSQQYNEQFF.

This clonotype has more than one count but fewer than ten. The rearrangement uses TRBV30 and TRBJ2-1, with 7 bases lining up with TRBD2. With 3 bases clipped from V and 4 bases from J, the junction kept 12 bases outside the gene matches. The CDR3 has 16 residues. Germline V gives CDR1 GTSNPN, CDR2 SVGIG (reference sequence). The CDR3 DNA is TGTGCCTGGAGCGAAAAACCGGGACTACAATACAATGAGCAGTTCTTC. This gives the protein CAWSEKPGLQYNEQFF.

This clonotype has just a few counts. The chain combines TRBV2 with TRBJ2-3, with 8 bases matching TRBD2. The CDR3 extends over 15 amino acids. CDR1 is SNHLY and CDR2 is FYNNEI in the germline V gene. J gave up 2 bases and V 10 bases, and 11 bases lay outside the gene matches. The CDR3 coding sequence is TGTGCCATCTACTTACGCGGGAGGCCCACAGATACGCAGTATTTT. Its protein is CAIYLRGRPTDTQYF. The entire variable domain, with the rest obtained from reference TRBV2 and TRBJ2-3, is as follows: EPEVTQTPSHQVTQMGQEVILRCVPISNHLYFYWYRQILGQKVEFLVSFYNNEISEKSEIFDDQFSVERPDGSNFTLKIRSTKLEDSAMYFCAIYLRGRPTDTQYFGPGTRLTVL.

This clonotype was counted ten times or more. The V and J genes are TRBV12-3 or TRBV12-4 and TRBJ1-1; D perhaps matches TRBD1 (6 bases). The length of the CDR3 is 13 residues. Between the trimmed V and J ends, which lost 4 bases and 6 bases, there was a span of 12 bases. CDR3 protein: CASSSDDRSEAFF. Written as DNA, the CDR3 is TGTGCCAGCAGTTCCGATGACAGGTCTGAAGCTTTCTTT.

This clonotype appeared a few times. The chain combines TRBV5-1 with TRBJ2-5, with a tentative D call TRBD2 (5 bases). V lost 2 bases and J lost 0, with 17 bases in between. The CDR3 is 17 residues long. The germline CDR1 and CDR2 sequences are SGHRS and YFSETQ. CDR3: CASSFGVAQSYQETQYF. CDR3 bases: TGCGCCAGCAGCTTCGGGGTTGCCCAGAGCTACCAAGAGACCCAGTACTTC.

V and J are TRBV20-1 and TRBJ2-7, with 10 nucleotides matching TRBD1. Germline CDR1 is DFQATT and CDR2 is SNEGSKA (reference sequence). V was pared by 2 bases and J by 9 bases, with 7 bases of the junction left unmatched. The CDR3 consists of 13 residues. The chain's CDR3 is CSARRGQGTGQYF. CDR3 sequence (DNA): TGCAGTGCTAGAAGGGGACAGGGGACCGGGCAGTACTTC.